This TCR beta chain was sequenced during a study of regulatory T cells in long-lasting Graves disease. Study results and limitations: Preferential use of TRBV28, TRBJ1-2 and TRBJ2-5 was seen in persistent disease.

With iRepertoire HTBI primers and Arm-PCR of CDR3 regions, TCR beta libraries were built. Each CDR3 protein is one row after TCRdb ran MiXCR on the multiplex PCR reads. The sample holds 400,000 to 450,000 distinct CDR3 sequences, around 24% seen once. The table lists this clonotype with many counts. The antigen is undetermined. The CDR3 contains 15 residues. V lost 3 bases to trimming and J lost 4 bases, with 16 bases between them. Germline-derived CDR1 and CDR2 are MNHEY and SMNVEV (reference sequence). Time point of the sample: persistent/refractory GD, antithyroid drugs over 5 years with positive TRAb. The TCR library was prepared using RNA isolated from PBMCs. American Thyroid Association guidelines served as the basis for diagnosing Graves' disease.

The receptor comes from a female donor with Graves disease. V is TRBV27 and J is TRBJ2-7; the D gene is possibly TRBD2 (5 bases). The material was peripheral blood mononuclear cells (PBMCs), obtained when the disease was refractory, from a patient treated with antithyroid drugs. The CDR3 DNA follows: TGTGCCAGCAGTTTCGAGCAGAGGGCCGGGTACGAGCAGTACTTC. It translates to CASSFEQRAGYEQYF.